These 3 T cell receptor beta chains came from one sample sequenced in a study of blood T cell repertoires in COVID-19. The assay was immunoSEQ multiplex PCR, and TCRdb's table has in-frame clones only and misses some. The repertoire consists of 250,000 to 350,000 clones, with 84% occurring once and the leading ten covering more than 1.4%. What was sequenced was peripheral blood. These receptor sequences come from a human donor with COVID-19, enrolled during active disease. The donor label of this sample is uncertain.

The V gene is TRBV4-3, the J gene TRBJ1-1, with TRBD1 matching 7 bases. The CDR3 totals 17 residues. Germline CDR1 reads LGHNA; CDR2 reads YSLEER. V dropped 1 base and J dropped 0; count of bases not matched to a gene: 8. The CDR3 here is CASSQALAGQVNTEAFF. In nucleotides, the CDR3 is TGCGCCAGCAGCCAAGCCCTTGCCGGACAGGTGAACACTGAAGCTTTCTTT.

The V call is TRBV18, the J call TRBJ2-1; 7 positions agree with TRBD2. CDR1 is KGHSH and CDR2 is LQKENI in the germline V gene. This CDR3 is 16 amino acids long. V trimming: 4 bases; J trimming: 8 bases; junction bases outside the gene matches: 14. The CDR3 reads CASSLQSTSQWDEQFF. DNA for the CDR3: TGTGCCAGCTCACTGCAGTCGACTAGCCAGTGGGATGAGCAGTTCTTC.

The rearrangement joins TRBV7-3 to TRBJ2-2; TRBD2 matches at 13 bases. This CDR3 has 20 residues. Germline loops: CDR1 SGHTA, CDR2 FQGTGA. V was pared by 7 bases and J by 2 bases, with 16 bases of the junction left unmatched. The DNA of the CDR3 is TGTGCCAGCACCACAACCCCCCCTGGGACTAGCGGGATCAACACCGGGGAGCTGTTTTTT. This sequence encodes CASTTTPPGTSGINTGELFF. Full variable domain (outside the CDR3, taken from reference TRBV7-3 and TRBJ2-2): GAGVSQTPSNKVTEKGKYVELRCDPISGHTALYWYRQSLGQGPEFLIYFQGTGAADDSGLPNDRFFAVRPEGSVSTLKIQRTERGDSAVYLCASTTTPPGTSGINTGELFFGEGSRLTVL.